This TCR beta chain was sequenced for a study of T cell responses to AZD1222 COVID-19 vaccine. Background on the study: Doses given second, at about 4 or about 12 weeks, were pooled.

In the case of this clone: Its antigen is unidentified.

Assay used: immunoSEQ multiplex PCR; TCRdb lists only in-frame clones, some missing. The sample shows 89,000 or so clones, approximately 86% of them seen only once. This CDR3 region has 15 residues. Per the germline V gene, CDR1 is SNHLY and CDR2 is FYNNEI. The V and J ends lost 5 bases and 7 bases, in that order; junction bases with no gene match: 11. Notes on the study in general: Females made up more of the donors, who were largely white British, and clonal diversity may have come out too low. Rises in breadth and depth of Spike-specific TCRs came after two AZD1222 doses.

The chain is built from TRBV2 and TRBJ2-1; 7 bases line up with TRBD2. The sequences come from peripheral blood, collected on day 0 of AZD1222 vaccination. This receptor was taken from an adult in good health. The CDR3 reads CASSTELASTNEQFF. The CDR3, as DNA: TGTGCCAGCAGTACAGAACTAGCGTCGACTAATGAGCAGTTCTTC.